Listed here are 14 T cell receptor beta chains from one sample, sequenced in a study of blood T cell repertoires in COVID-19. TCRdb's copy holds only in-frame clones and misses some; the assay was immunoSEQ multiplex PCR. The sample holds some 72,000 clones, more than 75% seen once. Sequenced sample: peripheral blood. Receptors originate from a man aged 45-60 years with active or convalescent COVID-19.

This chain joins TRBV11-2 and TRBJ2-7; D not resolved. This CDR3 spans 15 amino acids. Trimming removed 5 bases at V and 1 base at J, with 15 bases between. CDR1 SGHAT and CDR2 FQNNGV come from the germline V gene. The CDR3 nucleotides read TGTGCCAGCAGCCCCGAGGCCTTCGGGTCCTACGAGCAGTACGTC. Translating gives CASSPEAFGSYEQYV.

J is TRBJ2-3 and V is TRBV15; 7 bases map to TRBD2. The CDR3 runs 16 residues. Germline lookup yields CDR1 LNHNV and CDR2 YYDKDF (reference sequence). V lost 0 bases and J lost 2; bases outside the gene matches: 5. This chain's CDR3 is CATSRDGGETTDTQYF. In DNA form, the CDR3 reads TGTGCCACCAGCAGAGATGGGGGGGAGACCACAGATACGCAGTATTTT.

The chain carries TRBV7-2 and TRBJ2-3; D is uncertain. Looked up from germline, CDR1 is SGHTA and CDR2 is FQGNSA. V shed 5 bases and J shed 2 bases, with 11 bases lying between them. CDR3 length: 14 amino acids. CDR3 residues: CASSNSGSTDTQYF. The DNA of the CDR3 is TGTGCCAGCAGCAACAGTGGGTCCACAGATACGCAGTATTTT.

V gene TRBV19 combines with J gene TRBJ1-4; D is perhaps TRBD1 (5 bases). The CDR3 extends over 12 amino acids. The germline V gene encodes CDR1 LNHDA and CDR2 SQIVND (reference sequence). Trimming took off 10 bases at V and 1 base at J, with 7 bases between the two ends. CDR3 sequence: CATQGTNEKLFF. In DNA, the CDR3 is TGTGCCACCCAGGGAACTAATGAAAAACTGTTTTTT. The full variable domain, rest sourced from reference TRBV19 and TRBJ1-4, is DGGITQSPKYLFRKEGQNVTLSCEQNLNHDAMYWYRQDPGQGLRLIYYSQIVNDFQKGDIAEGYSVSREKKESFPLTVTSAQKNPTAFYLCATQGTNEKLFFGSGTQLSVL.

This chain links TRBV2 with TRBJ1-5, with D tentatively TRBD1 (5 bases). Germline V gene data show CDR1 as SNHLY and CDR2 as FYNNEI. This CDR3 contains 16 residues. V lost 7 bases and J 3 bases, leaving 19 bases between the germline ends. The CDR3 DNA reads as TGTGCCAGCACTCAGGACAACACCAGAGACAATCAGCCCCAGCATTTT. Amino acid sequence: CASTQDNTRDNQPQHF.

The chain carries TRBV28 and TRBJ1-2; no reliable D call. The CDR3 covers 13 residues. With 6 bases removed from V and 2 bases from J, the gap between germline ends came to 10 bases. CDR1 and CDR2 from the germline V gene are MDHEN and SYDVKM. The CDR3 sequence is CASSYSGNYGYTF. Here the CDR3 DNA reads TGTGCCAGCAGCTACAGCGGGAACTATGGCTACACCTTC.

The chain couples TRBV19 to TRBJ2-3; 8 nucleotides line up with TRBD2. After removal of 7 bases from V and 2 bases from J, the junction contained 5 bases not matched to a gene. The V gene's germline CDR1 is LNHDA and CDR2 SQIVND (reference sequence). The CDR3 is made up of 14 amino acids. The chain's CDR3 is CASTKRGNTDTQYF. CDR3 DNA: TGTGCCAGTACCAAGCGGGGGAACACAGATACGCAGTATTTT.

This chain links TRBV2 with TRBJ2-5, with 11 bases fitting TRBD2. The CDR3 is 15 amino acids. Germline V gives CDR1 SNHLY, CDR2 FYNNEI. V dropped 6 bases and J dropped 2; count of bases not matched to a gene: 5. The CDR3 sequence is CASRPGTSGQETQYF. CDR3 coding DNA: TGTGCCAGCAGACCCGGGACTAGCGGACAAGAGACCCAGTACTTC.

The chain joins TRBV4-2 to TRBJ2-5; 7 bases are shared with TRBD2. The V gene's germline CDR1 is LGHNA and CDR2 YNFKEQ. With 1 base clipped from V and 5 bases from J, the junction kept 7 bases outside the gene matches. The CDR3 runs to 15 residues. The CDR3 here is CASSQGPREEETQYF. CDR3 nucleotides: TGTGCCAGCAGCCAAGGTCCCCGGGAGGAGGAGACCCAGTACTTC.

V and J are TRBV10-3 and TRBJ2-7, with 7 bases lining up with TRBD2. The V segment lost 5 bases and the J segment 4 bases; nucleotides outside the gene matches: 2. CDR3 size: 12 residues. Germline V lookup: CDR1 ENHRY, CDR2 SYGVKD. In DNA form, the CDR3 reads TGTGCCATCAGTCCCGGGGGGTACGAGCAGTACTTC. Its protein is CAISPGGYEQYF.

This chain connects TRBV4-3 to TRBJ2-3, with TRBD2 identical over 7 bases. The CDR3 is made up of 16 amino acids. V gave up 0 bases and J gave up 5 bases; unmatched junction bases: 8. Germline lookup yields CDR1 LGHNA and CDR2 YSLEER. The CDR3: CASSQDAAGRGDTQYF. In nucleotides, the CDR3 is TGCGCCAGCAGCCAAGATGCGGCAGGGAGGGGAGATACGCAGTATTTT.

The chain carries TRBV5-1 and TRBJ2-1; D may be TRBD2 (6 bases). The germline V gene has CDR1 SGHRS and CDR2 YFSETQ. CDR3 length equals 15 residues. With 0 bases removed from V and 11 bases from J, the gap between germline ends came to 18 bases. The CDR3 loop reads CASSLVRGGERKQFF. The CDR3 coding sequence is TGCGCCAGCAGCTTGGTGCGGGGCGGGGAACGGAAGCAGTTCTTC.

The chain employs TRBV6-5 and TRBJ2-7; D might be TRBD1 (5 bases). The CDR3 runs 14 residues. CDR1 and CDR2 from the germline V gene are MNHEY and SVGAGI. V shed 5 bases and J shed 4 bases, with 15 bases lying between them. For the CDR3, the DNA is TGTGCCAGCAGTATCCAGGGTAGTTTTTACGAGCAGTACGTC. It translates to CASSIQGSFYEQYV.

V is TRBV7-8 and J is TRBJ2-2, with 8 nucleotides matching TRBD1. The CDR3 runs to 15 residues. Germline V gene sequence: CDR1 SGHVS, CDR2 FQNEAQ. Trimming took 5 bases from V and 3 from J; bases not matched to a gene: 5. CDR3 bases: TGTGCCAGCAGCCCGACAGGGGTTCACACCGGGGAGCTGTTTTTT. It encodes CASSPTGVHTGELFF.